The following is a T cell receptor beta chain sequence with its context. The data were obtained in a study of T cell changes during pregnancy in multiple sclerosis. The CDR3 length is 15 residues. The germline gives CDR1 LGHNA, CDR2 YSLEER. V was pared by 3 bases and J by 10 bases, with 16 bases between. Generated by immunoSEQ multiplex PCR, the TCRdb table keeps only in-frame clones and is missing some. This table has approximately 85,000 clones, approximately 91% appearing once. This clonotype was sampled from a female donor with multiple sclerosis, enrolled in a pregnancy study. This material consisted of peripheral blood, taken in the first trimester of pregnancy. The chain couples TRBV4-3 to TRBJ1-6; a possible D gene is TRBD1 (5 bases). The chain's CDR3 is CASSHQKGQSSPLHF. The CDR3 DNA is TGCGCCAGCAGCCACCAAAAGGGGCAGTCCTCACCCCTCCACTTT.